The TCR beta chain described here comes from a study of T cells in Graves' hyperthyroidism and ophthalmopathy. There were TCR beta CDR3 regions amplified from RNA transcripts. An initial round of RT-PCR targeting the TCR CDR3 relied on the HTBI primer set. TCRdb recomputed calls from the multiplex PCR reads with MiXCR, one row per CDR3 protein. The sample consists of approximately 400,000 distinct CDR3 sequences, approximately 14% of them appearing once. Hyperthyroidism in the patients, aged 18 to 65, was newly diagnosed and under 2 months in duration. The CDR3 has 15 amino acids. Trimming pared 6 bases from V and 0 bases from J, leaving 15 bases between. Study-level points and caveats: Peripheral blood also featured most of the thyroid clonotypes expanded above 0.001.

This clonotype was observed many times. Its antigen is not known. The chain employs TRBV12-3 or TRBV12-4 and TRBJ2-7; D is possibly TRBD1 (6 bases). The origin of this receptor is a woman aged 18-29 years with Graves' hyperthyroidism. What was sequenced was blood. The CDR3 DNA sequence: TGTGCCAGCAGCCCCGTTGGGGGCGGCTCCTACGAGCAGTACTTC. This translates into CASSPVGGGSYEQYF.